A single sample is the source of the 13 T cell receptor beta chains below, sequenced in a study of graft-versus-host responses after intestinal transplantation (dated by TCRdb to 2020 to 2023). Their antigens are not known. Library construction relied on the immunoSEQ multiplex PCR assay. What TCRdb holds here is the immuneACCESS table cut down to in-frame rearrangements. Part of the clones is not present; checked against another copy, under half of the missing clones reflect an unresolved V gene, and the others are unexplained. This sample holds about 71,000 clones; just under 95% were observed only once. The ten largest clones add up to around 0.56% of the sample. What this sample's time point label stands for: cells obtained before transplantation from donor or recipient. The material sequenced was unstimulated CD8+ T cells sorted from spleen or lymph node cells, taken before intestinal transplant. The receptor set was obtained from a human donor who received an intestinal transplant.

The J gene is TRBJ2-3, the V gene TRBV29-1, with 7 nucleotides matching TRBD2. The CDR3 consists of 16 residues. Germline-derived CDR1 and CDR2 are SQVTM and ANQGSEA. Losses at the gene ends were 4 bases for V and 2 bases for J; bases not matched to a gene: 12. The CDR3 spells CSVVGWEGEDTDTQYF. As DNA, the CDR3 is TGCAGCGTTGTAGGATGGGAGGGAGAGGACACAGATACGCAGTATTTT.

This sequence joins TRBV28 and TRBJ1-5; D is perhaps TRBD1 (6 bases). The germline CDR1 and CDR2 sequences are MDHEN and SYDVKM. There are 14 residues in the CDR3. V gave up 6 bases and J gave up 6 bases, with 15 bases separating them. The CDR3, as DNA: TGTGCCAGCAGCTTGGGACATCCAGGTCAGCCCCAGCATTTT. Its translation: CASSLGHPGQPQHF.

The V call is TRBV28, the J call TRBJ2-5; TRBD1 or TRBD2 may be the D gene (6 bases each). Germline V lookup: CDR1 MDHEN, CDR2 SYDVKM. Trimming left V 6 bases short and J 4 bases short, with 15 bases between. CDR3 size: 14 residues. The CDR3, as DNA: TGTGCCAGCAGGGCCGGGGGCGCAGGAGAGACCCAGTACTTC. Its protein product is CASRAGGAGETQYF. Variable domain in full (rest from reference TRBV28 and TRBJ2-5): DVKVTQSSRYLVKRTGEKVFLECVQDMDHENMFWYRQDPGLGLRLIYFSYDVKMKEKGDIPEGYSVSREKKERFSLILESASTNQTSMYLCASRAGGAGETQYFGPGTRLLVL.

The J gene is TRBJ2-3, the V gene TRBV13; no clear D. Germline V gene sequence: CDR1 PRHDT, CDR2 FYEKMQ (reference sequence). This CDR3 spans 16 amino acids. Trimming took 4 bases from V and 4 from J, leaving 18 bases between them. The CDR3 nucleotides are TGTGCCAGCAGCTCACCCCGAGTCGGTGCCCCAGATACGCAGTATTTT. This gives the protein CASSSPRVGAPDTQYF.

The chain links TRBV7-9 to TRBJ2-2; D is possibly TRBD1 (6 bases). This CDR3 comprises 16 residues. CDR1 is SEHNR and CDR2 is FQNEAQ in the germline V gene (reference sequence). V was cut by 6 bases and J by 1 base, with 15 bases left in between. DNA of the CDR3: TGTGCCAGCAGACTCTCCCAGGGGCTGAACACCGGGGAGCTGTTTTTT. Translated, it gives CASRLSQGLNTGELFF.

This clone was counted a single time. The V gene is TRBV7-9, the J gene TRBJ1-5; D not certain. V lost 4 bases, J lost 2 bases, and 9 bases lay in between. This CDR3 contains 14 residues. The germline CDR1 and CDR2 sequences are SEHNR and FQNEAQ (reference sequence). The CDR3 is CASSYGEGNQPQHF. The CDR3 DNA follows: TGTGCCAGCAGCTACGGGGAGGGCAATCAGCCCCAGCATTTT. The full variable domain, its missing parts supplied by reference TRBV7-9 and TRBJ1-5, is DTGVSQNPRHKITKRGQNVTFRCDPISEHNRLYWYRQTLGQGPEFLTYFQNEAQLEKSRLLSDRFSAERPKGSFSTLEIQRTEQGDSAMYLCASSYGEGNQPQHFGDGTRLSIL.

The genes are TRBV4-1 and TRBJ2-3; 7 bases are shared with TRBD1. Unmatched junction bases numbered 4, after V lost 2 bases and J lost 5 bases. Germline V gives CDR1 MGHRA, CDR2 YSYEKL. This CDR3 contains 14 residues. The chain's CDR3 is CASSQRTGLDTQYF. In DNA form, the CDR3 reads TGCGCCAGCAGCCAAAGGACAGGATTAGATACGCAGTATTTT.

This clone was seen a single time. This rearrangement joins TRBV30 to TRBJ2-5; TRBD2 might be the D (5 bases). Trimming cost V 8 bases and J 4 bases, with 20 bases left between them. CDR3 length equals 14 residues. Germline V gene sequence: CDR1 GTSNPN, CDR2 SVGIG (reference sequence). In DNA form, the CDR3 reads TGTGCCCGCTCTAAGGGAGAATTCGGAGAGACCCAGTACTTC. As protein: CARSKGEFGETQYF.

This sequence joins TRBV6-1 and TRBJ2-1; 7 bases match TRBD2. Germline assignment: CDR1 MNHNS and CDR2 SASEGT. V trimming: 3 bases; J trimming: 3 bases; junction bases outside the gene matches: 5. The CDR3 extends over 15 amino acids. CDR3 residues: CASSEAGAVYNEQFF. For the CDR3, the DNA is TGTGCCAGCAGTGAGGCGGGAGCGGTCTACAATGAGCAGTTCTTC.

The rearrangement uses TRBV18 and TRBJ2-7, with 9 bases identical to TRBD2. The CDR3 length is 15 residues. V lost 6 bases and J lost 0; bases outside the gene matches: 6. The V gene's germline CDR1 is KGHSH and CDR2 LQKENI. This CDR3 is CASSPRLAASYEQYF. The CDR3 DNA reads TGTGCCAGCTCGCCTCGACTAGCGGCCTCCTACGAGCAGTACTTC.

The CDR3: CASSHGPYNEQFF. The DNA for the CDR3 is TGTGCCAGCAGTCACGGGCCCTACAATGAGCAGTTCTTC. This chain uses TRBV27 with TRBJ2-1; D uncertain. Germline V gene lookup returns CDR1 MNHEY and CDR2 SMNVEV (reference sequence). V shed 5 bases and J shed 2 bases, with 7 bases lying between them. This CDR3 region has 13 residues.

V is TRBV5-4 and J is TRBJ1-6; D not certain. V was cut by 0 bases and J by 8 bases, with 9 bases left in between. This CDR3 has 14 residues. CDR1 is SGHNT, CDR2 YYREEE, per germline (reference sequence). The CDR3 nucleotides are TGTGCCAGCAGCTTGGAACCTGGGGATTCACCCCTCCACTTT. Translation gives CASSLEPGDSPLHF.

V is TRBV2 and J is TRBJ2-1; D is undetermined. The CDR3 sequence is 14 residues long. Germline V gene data show CDR1 as SNHLY and CDR2 as FYNNEI. V gave up 7 bases and J gave up 0 bases, with 10 bases separating them. For the CDR3, the DNA is TGTGCCAGCATCTCCCTCGGCTCCTACAATGAGCAGTTCTTC. Translating gives CASISLGSYNEQFF.